A selection of T cell receptor beta chains follows, all from one sample in a study of the immune and genomic landscape of osteosarcoma. Data came from immunoSEQ multiplex PCR; TCRdb stores just in-frame clones and leaves some out. This table has some 10,000 clones, 60% to 75% appearing once. Sequences were obtained from osteosarcoma tumor tissue from the lung. All receptors derive from a human donor with osteosarcoma. Each CDR3 is given with its conserved first and last residue. The D gene is left open where the match is weak. Size is stated for part of the rows, as once, few or many counts, or as a class when the clone is expanded.

>.|TRBJ2-2|.|TRBV14
TGTGCCAGCAGCCAAGATTGGGACGGACTGAACACCGGGGAGCTGTTTTTT
CASSQDWDGLNTGELFF
>.|TRBJ2-7|.|TRBV27
TGTGCCAGCAGTAGAGGGTGGGAGCAGTACTTC
CASSRGWEQYF
>.|TRBJ1-4|.|TRBV6-5
TGTGCCAGCAGTTACTACCTGGGGCAGGATGAAAAACTGTTTTTT
CASSYYLGQDEKLFF
>.|TRBJ1-5|.|TRBV5-4
TGTGCCAGCAGCTTTGGCCGGGATCAGCCCCAGCATTTT
CASSFGRDQPQHF
>TRBD2|TRBJ2-3|few|TRBV7-8
TGTGCCAGCAGCTTAACGTTAGCGGGAGCCACAGATACGCAGTATTTT
CASSLTLAGATDTQYF
>.|TRBJ2-2|.|TRBV6-1
TGTGCCAGCAGTGAAGGTGGAATTCAAACCGGGGAGCTGTTTTTT
CASSEGGIQTGELFF
>TRBD1|TRBJ1-2|few|TRBV7-2
TGTGCCAGCAGCTTAGCGGCACTCGGACAGGGGGGGAATAACTATGGCTACACCTTC
CASSLAALGQGGNNYGYTF
>.|TRBJ2-7|once|TRBV5-3
TGTGCCAGAAGCTTGGGGCCCGACGGTAGGGAGCAGTACTTC
CARSLGPDGREQYF
>TRBD1|TRBJ2-7|.|TRBV5-1
TGCGCCAGCAGCTGGCGGGGACAGGGGCCCTACGAGCAGTACTTC
CASSWRGQGPYEQYF
>TRBD2|TRBJ2-3|.|TRBV4-1
TGCGCCAGCAGCCAGGAGGAAGGCGGGAGTGGAGATACGCAGTATTTT
CASSQEEGGSGDTQYF
>TRBD2|TRBJ2-3|once|TRBV7-9
TGTGCCAGCAGCTTCGTGGGTGGCGGGAGCGCAGATACGCAGTATTTT
CASSFVGGGSADTQYF
>TRBD2|TRBJ2-1|.|TRBV30
TGTGCCTGGAGTCCGTCCCGAGTGCGGGGGTACAATGAGCAGTTCTTC
CAWSPSRVRGYNEQFF
>.|TRBJ2-1|.|TRBV7-6
TGTGCCAGCAGCTTAAAAGGCCTCTCGGAGGGCGGCTACAATGAGCAGTTCTTC
CASSLKGLSEGGYNEQFF
>.|TRBJ2-3|once|TRBV5-4
TGTGCCAGCAGCTTTTTTGGCGGCCGTAGCACAGATACGCAGTATTTT
CASSFFGGRSTDTQYF
>.|TRBJ1-1|few|TRBV4-1
TGCGCCAGCAGGTTTATGGGACCGAACACTGAAGCTTTCTTT
CASRFMGPNTEAFF
>.|TRBJ1-1|once|TRBV27
TGTGCCAGCAGCAGGGGTACCTGGGGGGCGGCTGAAGCTTTCTTT
CASSRGTWGAAEAFF
>.|TRBJ2-2|.|TRBV2
TGTGCCAGCAGTGGCGAGCTCACTAGCCCGAACACCGGGGAGCTGTTTTTT
CASSGELTSPNTGELFF
>.|TRBJ2-3|.|TRBV27
TGTGCCAGCAGTGCAGGCCGGGCGAGCCAATTGGGAGATACGCAGTATTTT
CASSAGRASQLGDTQYF
>.|TRBJ2-7|.|TRBV29-1
TGCAGCGTTGCCGAGGTAGCGGCGACCTACGAGCAGTACTTC
CSVAEVAATYEQYF
>.|TRBJ1-5|.|TRBV19
TGTGCCAGCCACTCAGGCAGTGGGAGCAATCAGCCCCAGCATTTT
CASHSGSGSNQPQHF
>.|TRBJ1-1|.|TRBV14
TGTGCCAGCAGCCCCCGGACACCGACTGAAGCTTTCTTT
CASSPRTPTEAFF
>.|TRBJ2-7|once|TRBV19
TGTGCCAGTAGTATGACAGCACTGGATTACTACGAGCAGTACTTC
CASSMTALDYYEQYF
>.|TRBJ1-5|.|TRBV5-1
TGCGCCAGCAGCTTCGAGGGGAATCAGCCCCAGCATTTT
CASSFEGNQPQHF
>TRBD2|TRBJ2-5|.|TRBV30
TGTGCCTGGAGTGTAGCGGGGGGGACCCAGTACTTC
CAWSVAGGTQYF
>.|TRBJ2-3|.|TRBV14
TGTGCCAGCAGCCCGGATCGGACAGCCCTTCCGTATTTT
CASSPDRTALPYF
>TRBD2|TRBJ2-5|few|TRBV5-1
TGCGCCAGCAGCTTGTTACTAGCGGGAGGGGAGACCCAGTACTTC
CASSLLLAGGETQYF
>TRBD2|TRBJ2-7|.|TRBV6-1
TGTGCCAGCAAGTCTAGCGGAGCCTACGAGCAGTACTTC
CASKSSGAYEQYF
>.|TRBJ2-5|.|TRBV5-5
TGTGCCAGCAGCCCCCGGGGTAGGAACCAAGAGACCCAGTACTTC
CASSPRGRNQETQYF
>.|TRBJ2-3|.|TRBV1
TGCACCAGCAGCCCTTGGGAGCGGGAGTTCACAGATACGCAGTATTTT
CTSSPWEREFTDTQYF
>.|TRBJ2-1|.|TRBV30
TGTGCCTGGAGTGTTCCGCAGGGATCGAGAAATGAGCAGTTCTTC
CAWSVPQGSRNEQFF
>TRBD2|TRBJ2-1|.|TRBV6-4
TGTGCCAGCAGTGCGGAACTAGCGGGGAATGAGCAGTTCTTC
CASSAELAGNEQFF
>TRBD2|TRBJ2-7|.|TRBV5-8
TGTGCCAGCCCTCGCCAGTCTCTACCACTAGCGGGGATGCCATACGAGCAGTACTTC
CASPRQSLPLAGMPYEQYF
>.|TRBJ1-2|.|TRBV9
TGTGCCAGCAGCGTAGGGGCACCCGTTGGGGGGCCCGTCTATGGCTACACCTTC
CASSVGAPVGGPVYGYTF
>TRBD1|TRBJ2-7|.|TRBV27
TGTGCCAGCAGCCGGGACAGGGTTGACGAGCAGTACTTC
CASSRDRVDEQYF
>.|TRBJ1-4|.|TRBV6-1
TGTGCCAGCGATCGGGCGGAGAATGAAAAACTGTTTTTT
CASDRAENEKLFF
>.|TRBJ2-1|.|TRBV7-9
TGTGCCAGCATCCACGAGAGCTCCTACAATGAGCAGTTCTTC
CASIHESSYNEQFF
>.|TRBJ2-3|.|TRBV9
TGTGCCAGCAGCGTAGAGCAGGGGCGTACAGATACGCAGTATTTT
CASSVEQGRTDTQYF
>TRBD1|TRBJ2-7|.|TRBV4-1
TGCGCCAGCAGCCCGACGGGACAGGGGGCGGGCGAGCAGTACTTC
CASSPTGQGAGEQYF
>.|TRBJ2-7|.|TRBV5-1
TGCGCCAGCAGCCCCAGATTGTGGTACGAGCAGTACTTC
CASSPRLWYEQYF
>TRBD2|TRBJ2-7|.|TRBV4-1
TGCGCCAGCAGCCAAGGGAGCGGGAGTGGCTACGAGCAGTACTTC
CASSQGSGSGYEQYF
>.|TRBJ2-3|.|TRBV27
TGTGCCAGCAGTCCCCGGGACCTGGGGGGGCAGTATTTT
CASSPRDLGGQYF
>TRBD2|TRBJ2-3|.|TRBV14
TGTGCCAGCAGCCGGCGGGAGGGCCTCGTGGCAGATACGCAGTATTTT
CASSRREGLVADTQYF
>.|TRBJ2-5|.|TRBV19
TGTGCCAGTAGTACCTCGGGGAACAGTCTTGGGAAGACCCAGTACTTC
CASSTSGNSLGKTQYF
>TRBD1|TRBJ2-7|.|TRBV6-1
TGTGCCAGCAGTGACCTCCCGGGACAGGGGACCTACGAGCAGTACTTC
CASSDLPGQGTYEQYF
>.|TRBJ1-4|medium-sized|TRBV6-1
TGTGCCAGTGAACCAATCGCGGAGGGATTCAAAAAACTGTTTTTT
CASEPIAEGFKKLFF
>.|TRBJ1-4|.|TRBV10-3
TGTGCCATCAGTGAGAGGGGGGCCCCAACTAATGAAAAACTGTTTTTT
CAISERGAPTNEKLFF
>TRBD1|TRBJ1-2|.|TRBV9
TGTGCCAGCAGCCCCCGACAGGGGATCACTGGCTACACCTTC
CASSPRQGITGYTF
>.|TRBJ1-3|.|TRBV7-9
TGTGCCAGCAGCCCTGACATCTCTGGAAACACCATATATTTT
CASSPDISGNTIYF
>.|TRBJ1-6|.|TRBV27
TGTGCCAGCTGTTTATTGGGGTGGTACTGGGTGGGGAATTCACCCCTCCACTTT
CASCLLGWYWVGNSPLHF
>.|TRBJ2-5|.|TRBV7-9
TGTGCCAGCAGCCCCGGCGGCTCAGAGACCCAGTACTTC
CASSPGGSETQYF
>TRBD2|TRBJ2-1|.|TRBV7-9
TGTGCCAGCAGCCGCGGGACTAGCGGTATGTGGTACAATGAGCAGTTCTTC
CASSRGTSGMWYNEQFF
>.|TRBJ2-1|few|TRBV27
TGTGCCAGCAGTTTATACGGGAACTCCTACAATGAGCAGTTCTTC
CASSLYGNSYNEQFF
>.|TRBJ2-7|.|TRBV7-9
TGTGCCAGCAGCTCCCCAACCGGCACGGGCACCGAGCAGTACTTC
CASSSPTGTGTEQYF